A single sample is the source of the 27 T cell receptor beta chains below, sequenced in a study of human T cells and chemical hapten exposure (dated by TCRdb to the early 2020s). The library was made by RACE. This sample was sequenced with a NextSeq 500. TCRdb took the public reads, trimmed them with fastp at Q25, ran MiXCR for clone calling and kept in-frame beta chains. Rows with one shared CDR3 protein collapse into an entry with the most common genes and DNA. In all, the sample holds about 400,000 distinct CDR3 sequences, and about 6.9% of those were seen once. The ten largest make up about 5.6% of the sample. The time point label on this specimen signifies: patch test 2, 6 weeks after DPC sensitization. The meaning of the sample's treatment or condition label: therapeutic diphenylcyclopropenone sensitization with weekly scalp DPC. The sample in question was whole blood, obtained in connection with sensitization to the hapten diphenylcyclopropenone (DPC). The receptors here all came from a woman under 30 with alopecia areata. Some clones in this sample may be carry-over from other donors' samples.

This clonotype appeared many times. The chain couples TRBV6-1 to TRBJ1-5; no definite D call. Deletions cut 6 bases from V and 4 bases from J, with 25 bases between. The CDR3 contains 18 residues. Per germline, CDR1 MNHNS and CDR2 SASEGT. This chain's CDR3 is CASSPGIGRTPINQPQHF. CDR3 bases: TGTGCCAGCAGCCCGGGTATTGGACGTACTCCTATTAATCAGCCCCAGCATTTT.

This clonotype was seen repeatedly, ten times or more. The chain uses TRBV11-2 and TRBJ1-1, with TRBD1 matching 8 bases. The CDR3 covers 16 residues. The germline gives CDR1 SGHAT, CDR2 FQNNGV. V shed 1 base and J 4 bases; nucleotides not matched to a gene: 8. The CDR3 sequence is CASSLVGTGGVTEAFF. CDR3 coding DNA: TGTGCCAGCAGCTTAGTCGGGACAGGCGGAGTCACTGAAGCTTTCTTT.

This clonotype was observed at least ten times. The chain uses TRBV2 and TRBJ1-5, with 10 bases that match TRBD1. Germline assignment: CDR1 SNHLY and CDR2 FYNNEI. The CDR3 sequence is 16 residues long. The V segment lost 6 bases and the J segment 6 bases; nucleotides outside the gene matches: 11. The CDR3 here is CASRRDRDRGGQPQHF. DNA of the CDR3: TGTGCCAGCAGACGCGACCGGGACAGGGGTGGTCAGCCCCAGCATTTT.

This clonotype occurred many times. The chain joins TRBV6-2 or TRBV6-3 to TRBJ1-5; tentative D call: TRBD1 (5 bases). V was pared by 2 bases and J by 5 bases, with 13 bases between. Germline loops: CDR1 MNHEY, CDR2 SVGEGT. This CDR3 region has 15 residues. CDR3 amino acids: CASSYTGRYYQPQHF. CDR3 nucleotides: TGTGCCAGCAGTTACACGGGACGGTACTATCAGCCCCAGCATTTT.

This clonotype occurred many times. The rearrangement uses TRBV20-1 and TRBJ1-4; TRBD1 agrees at 8 bases. J lost 8 bases, V lost 5 bases, and 7 bases had no gene match. This CDR3 is built from 13 residues. Germline V gives CDR1 DFQATT, CDR2 SNEGSKA (reference sequence). CDR3 nucleotides: TGCAGTGCTGTCGACAGGGGCTCGGAAAAACTGTTTTTT. It specifies CSAVDRGSEKLFF.

Many counts were recorded for this clonotype. The gene calls are TRBV20-1 and TRBJ2-7; 8 bases map to TRBD2. Germline-derived CDR1 and CDR2 are DFQATT and SNEGSKA (reference sequence). The trim removed 1 base at V and 5 bases at J, leaving 10 bases unmatched. CDR3 length: 15 residues. The CDR3 nucleotides read TGCAGTGCTAGAGCCCACGGGGGGGCGAGGGACGAGCAGTACTTC. Residues: CSARAHGGARDEQYF.

This clonotype was seen repeatedly, ten times or more. The V gene is TRBV28, the J gene TRBJ1-1, with TRBD1 as a possible D gene (6 bases). The CDR3 has 15 amino acids. The V end lost 5 bases, the J end lost 6 bases, and 19 bases lay between the germline ends. Per germline, CDR1 MDHEN and CDR2 SYDVKM. Here the CDR3 DNA reads TGTGCCAGCAGTCCGGGGGCGGCAGGACGTTCTGAAGCTTTCTTT. This translates into CASSPGAAGRSEAFF.

The rearrangement links TRBV12-3 or TRBV12-4 to TRBJ1-2; D may be TRBD1 (5 bases). V was trimmed by 5 bases and J by 4 bases, leaving 17 bases between them. The CDR3 covers 15 residues. CDR3 coding DNA: TGTGCCAGCAGTCCTCCGCTGACAGCGACCTATGGCTACACCTTC. Protein sequence: CASSPPLTATYGYTF.

This clonotype was counted many times. This chain links TRBV7-2 with TRBJ2-6, with unresolved D. The CDR3 length is 15 residues. The V and J ends lost 5 bases and 0 bases respectively, with 8 bases between them. Germline V CDR1 and CDR2: SGHTA, FQGNSA. The CDR3 nucleotides read TGTGCCAGCAGCCTCCGCCGCTCTGGGGCCAACGTCCTGACTTTC. Its translation is CASSLRRSGANVLTF.

A few counts support this clonotype. The chain employs TRBV6-2 or TRBV6-3 and TRBJ2-1; perhaps D is TRBD1 or TRBD2 (5 bases each). The CDR3 spans 17 residues. Germline V gives CDR1 MNHEY, CDR2 SVGEGT. The V and J ends lost 4 bases and 1 base respectively, with 17 bases between them. The CDR3, as DNA: TGTGCCAGCAGTTCCATGGAGGAAGGGGTTTCCTACAATGAGCAGTTCTTC. It specifies CASSSMEEGVSYNEQFF.

Many counts were recorded for this clonotype. J is TRBJ1-1 and V is TRBV6-5, with 8 bases fitting TRBD1. Germline V gene sequence: CDR1 MNHEY, CDR2 SVGAGI. V was pared by 4 bases and J by 7 bases, with 5 bases of the junction left unmatched. CDR3 length equals 13 residues. The CDR3 loop reads CASSFQGASEAFF. DNA for the CDR3: TGTGCCAGCAGTTTCCAGGGGGCCAGTGAAGCTTTCTTT.

This clonotype was detected only a few times. V usage is TRBV12-3 or TRBV12-4 and J usage is TRBJ1-1; a weak D match, TRBD1 (5 bases). Trimming took 7 bases from V and 1 from J, leaving 10 bases between them. CDR3 length: 13 residues. The CDR3 bases are TGTGCCAGCATGGACACCTCGAACACTGAAGCTTTCTTT. Translating gives CASMDTSNTEAFF.

This clonotype was seen at least ten times. The CDR3 is CASSHELITEAFF. The CDR3 coding sequence is TGTGCCAGCAGCCACGAGTTAATTACTGAAGCTTTCTTT. This chain links TRBV3-1 with TRBJ1-1; D remains unclear. The CDR3 consists of 13 residues. Germline CDR1 LGHDT, CDR2 YNNKEL (reference sequence). Trimming pared 3 bases from V and 5 bases from J, leaving 10 bases between.

The chain is built from TRBV10-3 and TRBJ2-3; 8 bases align to TRBD1. This CDR3 contains 15 residues. CDR1 is ENHRY, CDR2 SYGVKD, per germline. The J segment lost 4 bases and the V segment lost 6 bases, leaving 9 bases of the junction unmatched. The CDR3 spells CAISARGPPADTQYF. In DNA, the CDR3 is TGTGCCATCAGCGCCAGGGGGCCCCCCGCAGATACGCAGTATTTT.

This clonotype has at least ten counts. The chain combines TRBV7-2 with TRBJ2-3; D is perhaps TRBD1 (6 bases). CDR1 and CDR2 (germline): SGHTA, FQGNSA. The CDR3 totals 15 residues. The germline V and J ends were trimmed by 4 bases and 4 bases, with 15 bases remaining between them. The CDR3 DNA is TGTGCCAGCAGCTGGGGCATGGGGGCCGCAGATACGCAGTATTTT. Amino acid sequence: CASSWGMGAADTQYF.

This clonotype was found a few times. One junction end does not reproduce the germline sequence, and a read error may be involved. The gene calls are TRBV6-5 and TRBJ2-1, with 8 bases matching TRBD1. This CDR3 has 15 amino acids. CDR1 and CDR2 (germline): MNHEY, SVGAGI. For the CDR3, the DNA is TGTGCCAGCAGTAGGACAGGGACCTCCGACAATGAGCAGTTCTTC. This encodes CASSRTGTSDNEQFF.

This clonotype was detected many times. V gene TRBV21-1 combines with J gene TRBJ1-1. TRBV21-1 is termed a pseudogene. CDR3 length equals 19 residues. The CDR3 DNA reads TGTGCCAGTCCATGGGGAATCACCGGAGGGCCCTCAAATCACACTGAAGCTTTCTTT. Its protein is CASPWGITGGPSNHTEAFF.

A note on this clonotype: At one end, the junction sequence differs from germline, possibly due to a read error. The chain has TRBV5-1 and TRBJ2-7, with unresolved D. Germline V lookup: CDR1 SGHRS, CDR2 YFSETQ. The CDR3 has 13 residues. In DNA form, the CDR3 reads TGCGCCAGCCGCTTGGCCCAGTCCTACGAGCAGTACTTC. Translating gives CASRLAQSYEQYF.

This clonotype was seen repeatedly, ten times or more. CDR3 residues: CASSQKPKPDGYTF. As DNA, the CDR3 is TGTGCCAGCAGCCAAAAACCGAAACCGGATGGCTACACCTTC. The rearrangement links TRBV7-9 to TRBJ1-2; no definite D call. The CDR3 runs to 14 residues. Germline V gene lookup returns CDR1 SEHNR and CDR2 FQNEAQ (reference sequence). V gave up 5 bases and J gave up 6 bases, with 16 bases separating them. Filled out from reference TRBV7-9 and TRBJ1-2, the complete variable domain reads DTGVSQNPRHKITKRGQNVTFRCDPISEHNRLYWYRQTLGQGPEFLTYFQNEAQLEKSRLLSDRFSAERPKGSFSTLEIQRTEQGDSAMYLCASSQKPKPDGYTFGSGTRLTVV.

This clonotype was observed a few times. V is TRBV6-6 and J is TRBJ2-2; D is possibly TRBD1 (5 bases). CDR1 and CDR2 from the germline V gene are MNHNY and SVGAGI (reference sequence). The CDR3 contains 16 residues. Trimming cost V 5 bases and J 1 base, with 14 bases left between them. CDR3 DNA: TGTGCCAGCAGTCACCTCTTTACAGGGAACACCGGGGAGCTGTTTTTT. The encoded protein is CASSHLFTGNTGELFF.

This clonotype was picked up many times. V gene TRBV10-3 combines with J gene TRBJ2-7; D unresolved. Per germline, CDR1 ENHRY and CDR2 SYGVKD. Deletions cut 6 bases from V and 1 base from J, with 10 bases between. The CDR3 is made up of 13 amino acids. CDR3 sequence (DNA): TGTGCCATCAGAGAGAGTCTTTCCTACGAGCAGTACTTC. Translation gives CAIRESLSYEQYF.

This clonotype was seen only a few times. The J gene is TRBJ1-6, the V gene TRBV7-2, with 8 bases that match TRBD1. Per the germline V gene, CDR1 is SGHTA and CDR2 is FQGNSA. The CDR3 runs to 14 residues. V gave up 4 bases and J gave up 10 bases; unmatched junction bases: 6. This CDR3 reads CASSSRQGTSPLHF. CDR3 in DNA: TGTGCCAGCAGCTCCCGACAGGGGACCTCACCCCTCCACTTT.

This clonotype was detected only a few times. V gene TRBV18 combines with J gene TRBJ2-1; 7 bases line up with TRBD1. The V and J ends lost 5 bases and 5 bases, in that order; junction bases with no gene match: 3. The germline CDR1 and CDR2 sequences are KGHSH and LQKENI. The CDR3 contains 13 residues. Here the CDR3 DNA reads TGTGCCAGCTCATCCGACAGGGACAATGAGCAGTTCTTC. As protein: CASSSDRDNEQFF.

This clonotype was seen more than once but under ten times. The V call is TRBV20-1, the J call TRBJ1-4, with 10 nucleotides matching TRBD1. Per germline, CDR1 DFQATT and CDR2 SNEGSKA (reference sequence). Trimming took 8 bases from V and 5 from J; bases not matched to a gene: 5. The CDR3 consists of 13 residues. The CDR3 reads CSQWTGGNEKLFF. For the CDR3, the DNA is TGCAGTCAATGGACAGGGGGGAATGAAAAACTGTTTTTT.

This rearrangement joins TRBV7-2 to TRBJ2-1; 10 nucleotides line up with TRBD2. The CDR3 spans 16 residues. From germline, CDR1 is SGHTA and CDR2 FQGNSA. V gave up 6 bases and J gave up 8 bases; unmatched junction bases: 13. The CDR3 DNA reads TGTGCCAGCAGGGATGTAAGCGGGGGGGGCCACCATGAGCAGTTCTTC. Protein product: CASRDVSGGGHHEQFF.

This clonotype was seen many times. V usage is TRBV6-6 and J usage is TRBJ1-3; 7 nucleotides align to TRBD1. The germline V gene has CDR1 MNHNY and CDR2 SVGAGI (reference sequence). Trimming at V came to 2 bases and at J to 0 bases, leaving 4 bases not matched to a gene. The CDR3 has 16 residues. The CDR3 spells CASSYEQGNSGNTIYF. The CDR3 DNA follows: TGTGCCAGCAGTTACGAACAGGGGAACTCTGGAAACACCATATATTTT.

Ten or more counts support this clonotype. The chain is built from TRBV19 and TRBJ1-2, with D unresolved. V dropped 1 base and J dropped 7 bases, with 10 bases sitting between them. Per germline, CDR1 LNHDA and CDR2 SQIVND (reference sequence). The CDR3 has 13 residues. The CDR3 sequence is CASSIGRDRGYTF. The CDR3 DNA reads as TGTGCCAGTAGTATAGGCCGAGACCGTGGCTACACCTTC.